This T cell receptor (beta chain) comes out of a study of breast tumors, draining lymph nodes, adjacent tissues. Overall study results and limits: Tumors had less TCR diversity than lymph nodes, more than nontumor tissue. Compared with basal-like, luminal-like tumors shared significantly more repertoire with nontumor tissue. Data only fit, rather than demonstrated, lymph node origin of most tumor T cells.

Note on this clonotype: Its antigen is as yet unknown.

TCRdb ran MiXCR on the multiplex PCR reads and lists one entry per CDR3 protein. The table lists approximately 28,000 distinct CDR3 sequences, approximately 63% of them singletons. Source material: breast tumor tissue. The sequence came from a female donor with breast cancer. Some clones in this sample may be carry-over from other donors' samples.

Written as DNA, the CDR3 is TGTGCCAGCAGCGTACCCCGGGACAGCTACAATGAGCAGTTCTTC. It specifies CASSVPRDSYNEQFF. The gene calls are TRBV9 and TRBJ2-1; 7 nucleotides align to TRBD1. CDR3 size: 15 residues. The V gene end was trimmed by 1 base and the J gene end by 3 bases; junction bases not matched to a gene: 4. Per germline, CDR1 SGDLS and CDR2 YYNGEE.